The present TCR beta chain was sequenced within a study of Ad26.COV2.S vaccination and SARS-CoV-2 variants. The CDR3 is made up of 14 amino acids. The germline V gene encodes CDR1 SGHVS and CDR2 FQNEAQ. The V end lost 0 bases, the J end lost 0 bases, and 4 bases lay between the germline ends. General observations from the study: In TCR breadth and depth analyses, total T cell responses may have been underestimated.

The protocol was immunoSEQ multiplex PCR, while the TCRdb copy is restricted to in-frame clones and leaves out a portion. The sample includes about 450,000 clones, approximately 92% of them seen just once. Remarks on this clone: Its target is unknown.

Treatment here: some 20 received Ad26.COV2.S at low or high dose, single or two shots; roughly 5 received placebo; per-sample allocation not given. After the first vaccine or placebo injection, samples were drawn on day 63. The J gene is TRBJ2-3, the V gene TRBV7-8; no reliable D call. This TCR derives from a person aged 18-65 years who received the Ad26.COV2.S COVID-19 vaccine or a placebo. The sample in question was peripheral blood, obtained in a trial of Ad26.COV2.S vaccine versus placebo. This CDR3 is CASSLASSTDTQYF. DNA for the CDR3: TGTGCCAGCAGCTTAGCCAGTAGCACAGATACGCAGTATTTT.